This T cell receptor (beta chain) was sequenced in a study of T cell responses to AZD1222 COVID-19 vaccine. Sequencing used immunoSEQ multiplex PCR; TCRdb keeps in-frame clones, though not all of them. The repertoire includes 98,000 or so clones, about nine tenths of them detected once, and approximately 16% sits in the top ten. The CDR3 length is 18 residues. The ends were cut back, 0 bases at V and 0 bases at J, with 17 bases in the middle. Per germline, CDR1 LNHNV and CDR2 YYDKDF (reference sequence). The receptor was isolated from an adult who received the AZD1222 COVID-19 vaccine. Specimen: peripheral blood, collected 28 days after the second AZD1222 dose. The chain is built from TRBV15 and TRBJ1-2, with a tentative D call TRBD1 (5 bases). CDR3 bases: TGTGCCACCAGCAGAGAAGGAGGTCAGGGCCTTCCTAACTATGGCTACACCTTC. Residues: CATSREGGQGLPNYGYTF.